This TCR beta chain was identified during a study of PD-1 blockade in classical Hodgkin lymphoma. Study context: Patients were administered nivolumab (3 mg/kg intravenously) every 2 weeks.

The CDR3 has 16 residues. Trimming removed 3 bases from V and 2 bases from J, with 16 bases in between. Germline values: CDR1 SGDLS, CDR2 YYNGEE. Time point given: cycle 4 day 1 (C4D1), after 5 to 7 weeks of nivolumab. Each and every patient relapsed after autologous stem cell transplantation, and patients got differing brentuximab vedotin exposure. Study findings and constraints: Researchers reported that CD4+ TCR diversity, though not CD8+, rose significantly by C4D1. The diversity seen at baseline in complete responders resembled that of newly diagnosed patients.

Remarks on this clone: Its antigen is undetermined.

The assay was immunoSEQ multiplex PCR, and TCRdb's table has in-frame clones only and misses some. In the table there are under 80,000 clones, around 90% of which are singletons. The source is a human donor with classical Hodgkin lymphoma. Sequences were derived from peripheral blood mononuclear cells (PBMCs), sampled before the fourth cycle of nivolumab. This rearrangement joins TRBV9 to TRBJ2-3; D is tentatively TRBD1 or TRBD2 (5 bases each). The CDR3 region has the DNA TGTGCCAGCAGCGGCTCCGAGGGGCGGATCACAGATACGCAGTATTTT. Protein: CASSGSEGRITDTQYF. Variable domain in full (rest from reference TRBV9 and TRBJ2-3): DSGVTQTPKHLITATGQRVTLRCSPRSGDLSVYWYQQSLDQGLQFLIQYYNGEERAKGNILERFSAQQFPDLHSELNLSSLELGDSALYFCASSGSEGRITDTQYFGPGTRLTVL.